This TCR beta chain was retrieved from a study of beta chain features in type 1 diabetes. Germline CDR1 reads SSHAT; CDR2 reads FNYEAQ (reference sequence). V lost 6 bases and J lost 5; bases outside the gene matches: 14. The CDR3 has 16 amino acids. This clone was found a few times. Since all of the isolated RNA was reverse transcribed, expressed TCRB transcripts were what got sequenced. Generated by immunoSEQ multiplex PCR, the TCRdb table keeps only in-frame clones and is missing some. Here the sample spans 250,000 to 400,000 clones, 12% to 15% being singletons. This TCR was recovered from a man aged 30 to 45 in good health. The chain couples TRBV7-7 to TRBJ2-5, with 8 positions matching TRBD1. Sequencing was performed on central memory CD4+ T cells from blood. CDR3 nucleotide sequence: TGTGCCAGCAGTTTATCCGCGCAGGGGGCGGGGGAGACCCAGTACTTC. This sequence encodes CASSLSAQGAGETQYF.